The clone carrying this T cell receptor beta chain was counted between two and nine times. Its specificity is unknown. The data stem from a study of blood T cells in healthy people across ages. Whole-study findings and limits: Fewer expanded clones and more diversity marked long-lived versus aged donors.

The germline V and J ends were trimmed by 6 bases and 0 bases, with 9 bases remaining between them. The germline CDR1 and CDR2 sequences are DFQATT and SNEGSKA (reference sequence). The CDR3 contains 12 residues. Through a sample-barcoded 5' primer and a J-beta primer mix, a second PCR was run for about 6 to 11 cycles. TCRdb redid the calling of the 5' RACE reads with MiXCR, one entry per CDR3 protein. Of 790,000 or so distinct CDR3 sequences listed, about 46% are singletons. Source material: blood. The V and J genes are TRBV20-1 and TRBJ2-7, with D possibly being TRBD2 (6 bases). The clonotype originates from a man aged 80 or over in good health. CDR3 in amino acids: CSAEDYSYEQYF. CDR3 coding DNA: TGCAGTGCCGAGGACTACTCCTACGAGCAGTACTTC.